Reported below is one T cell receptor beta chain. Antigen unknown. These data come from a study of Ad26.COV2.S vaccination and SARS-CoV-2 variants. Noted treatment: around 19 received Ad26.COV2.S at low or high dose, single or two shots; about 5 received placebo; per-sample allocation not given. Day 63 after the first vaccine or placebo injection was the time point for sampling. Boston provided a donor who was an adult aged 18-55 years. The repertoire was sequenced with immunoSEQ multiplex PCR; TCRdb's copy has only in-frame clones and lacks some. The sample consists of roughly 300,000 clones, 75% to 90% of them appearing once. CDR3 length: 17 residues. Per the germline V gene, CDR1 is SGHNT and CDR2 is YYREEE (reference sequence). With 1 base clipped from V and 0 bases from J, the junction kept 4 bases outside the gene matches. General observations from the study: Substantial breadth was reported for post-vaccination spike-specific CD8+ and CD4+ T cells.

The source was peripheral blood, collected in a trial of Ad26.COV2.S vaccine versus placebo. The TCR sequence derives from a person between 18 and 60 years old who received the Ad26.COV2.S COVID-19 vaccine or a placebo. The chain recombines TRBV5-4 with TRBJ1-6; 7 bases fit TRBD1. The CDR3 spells CASSLLQGSSYNSPLHF. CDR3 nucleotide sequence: TGTGCCAGCAGCTTGCTACAGGGGAGCTCCTATAATTCACCCCTCCACTTT.